These T cell receptor beta chains were read from a single sample in a study of CD8 T cells in Susac syndrome. TCRdb redid the calling of the immunoSEQ multiplex PCR reads with MiXCR, one entry per CDR3 protein. The table shows 230,000 or so distinct CDR3 sequences, with 95% occurring only once. The sequenced material came from CD4+ T cells from PBMCs. Every receptor here comes from a human donor with multiple sclerosis. Each CDR3 is given with its conserved first and last residue. Each record gives: J gene, V gene, clone size, D gene, CDR3 DNA, CDR3 protein. A D gene is named only where the DNA matches it firmly. Rows give clone size only sometimes, using once, few, many, or a class for an expanded clone.

TRBJ2-7 | TRBV14 | NA | NA | TGTGCCAGCAGCCTTCTGGACAACTACGAGCAGTACTTC | CASSLLDNYEQYF
TRBJ1-5 | TRBV6-6 | NA | NA | TGTGCCAGCAATGGAATGGGTAATCAGCCCCAGCATTTT | CASNGMGNQPQHF
TRBJ2-5 | TRBV29-1 | NA | NA | TGCAGCGCCCCCAAACAGGGTTTAGAGACCCAGTACTTC | CSAPKQGLETQYF
TRBJ2-1 | TRBV20-1 | NA | NA | TGCAGTGCTAGCCCGGTAGGAGGGCCCAATGAGCAGTTCTTC | CSASPVGGPNEQFF
TRBJ1-2 | TRBV6-5 | NA | TRBD1 | TGTGCCAGCAGTTACTCGAATAGTGGACAGGGTTTCGATGGCTACACCTTC | CASSYSNSGQGFDGYTF
TRBJ1-5 | TRBV7-8 | NA | NA | TGTGCCAGCAGCTTATATCCAGGGGATCAGCCCCAGCATTTT | CASSLYPGDQPQHF
TRBJ2-5 | TRBV11-2 | NA | NA | TGTGCCAGCAGCTTCCTCAGGGAGAGGGGGACCCAGTACTTC | CASSFLRERGTQYF
TRBJ2-3 | TRBV6-5 | few | TRBD2 | TGTGCCAGCAGCTCTCCGGGAGGTGATACGCAGTATTTT | CASSSPGGDTQYF
TRBJ2-7 | TRBV19 | NA | TRBD2 | TGTGCCAGTAGTATCGTTAGCGGGAGGGGAGAGCAGTACTTC | CASSIVSGRGEQYF
TRBJ2-7 | TRBV18 | NA | NA | TGTGCCAGCTCACCGGGCAGGGAACGCTACGAGCAGTACTTC | CASSPGRERYEQYF
TRBJ2-5 | TRBV18 | NA | NA | TGTGCCAGCTCACCACAGAGAAACCAAGAGACCCAGTACTTC | CASSPQRNQETQYF
TRBJ2-7 | TRBV11-2 | few | NA | TGTGCCAGCAGCCCGGACTCCCGCTCCTACGAGCAGTACTTC | CASSPDSRSYEQYF
TRBJ1-1 | TRBV6-6 | NA | NA | TGTGCCAGCCTAACGAACACTGAAGCTTTCTTT | CASLTNTEAFF
TRBJ2-4 | TRBV21-1 | NA | NA | TGTGCCAGCAGCAAAGTTCAAGCCAAAAACATTCAGTACTTC | CASSKVQAKNIQYF
TRBJ2-1 | TRBV15 | NA | TRBD2 | TGTGCCACCAACCAAGGAGCTAGCGGGGGGGCGCCCTACAGTGAGCAGTTCTTC | CATNQGASGGAPYSEQFF
TRBJ1-2 | TRBV29-1 | NA | NA | TGCAGCGTTAACCCCCAGGGATATGGCTACACCTTC | CSVNPQGYGYTF
TRBJ1-5 | TRBV10-3 | NA | TRBD1 | TGTGCCATCAGTCCGGACAGGGTTGATCAGCCCCAGCATTTT | CAISPDRVDQPQHF
TRBJ2-7 | TRBV4-1 | NA | NA | TGCGCCAGCAGCCAAGATATTTCTCCCCGCTCCTACGAGCAGTACTTC | CASSQDISPRSYEQYF
TRBJ2-5 | TRBV12-3/TRBV12-4 | NA | TRBD2 | TGTGCCAGCAGTTTGCCCGGGGGACTAGCGGGGCGGGAGACCCAGTACTTC | CASSLPGGLAGRETQYF
TRBJ2-7 | TRBV20-1 | NA | NA | TGCAGTGCTAGTCAGGCCTCCTACGAGCAGTACTTC | CSASQASYEQYF
TRBJ1-2 | TRBV27 | NA | NA | TGTGCCAGCAGTCCGGACAGAGCGCCCAACTATGGCTACACCTTC | CASSPDRAPNYGYTF
TRBJ1-1 | TRBV25-1 | NA | NA | TGTGCCAGCAGTGTACCGGGCAACTATGAAGCTTTCTTT | CASSVPGNYEAFF
TRBJ1-2 | TRBV28 | NA | NA | TGTGCCAGCAGTTGGGAAGACTATGGCTACACCTTC | CASSWEDYGYTF
TRBJ1-1 | TRBV29-1 | NA | NA | TGCAGCGTTACAAGGGGGGGCAGTCCGAACACTGAAGCTTTCTTT | CSVTRGGSPNTEAFF
TRBJ1-2 | TRBV30 | NA | NA | TGTGCCTGGTGGACGACGGCGAGCTATGGCTACACCTTC | CAWWTTASYGYTF
TRBJ2-2 | TRBV20-1 | NA | NA | TGCAGTGCTAGAGATCGAGATAGGGCCACCGGGGAGCTGTTTTTT | CSARDRDRATGELFF
TRBJ2-3 | TRBV20-1 | NA | NA | TGCAGTGCTAGAGGACGCCTTGCTAGCACAGATACGCAGTATTTT | CSARGRLASTDTQYF
TRBJ1-3 | TRBV30 | NA | NA | TGTGCCTGGAGTTTAGGGGGTCCTGGAAACACCATATATTTT | CAWSLGGPGNTIYF
TRBJ2-1 | TRBV29-1 | once | TRBD2 | TGCAGCGACTTTACTAGCGGGAGGGCCAAGAATGAGCAGTTCTTC | CSDFTSGRAKNEQFF
TRBJ1-1 | TRBV9 | NA | NA | TGTGCCAGCAGCGCGTCGTCCGTCGGGGGGACTGAAGCTTTCTTT | CASSASSVGGTEAFF
TRBJ2-5 | TRBV4-2 | NA | NA | TGTGCCAGCAGCTTGGAGGGAAGCTTCCAAGAGACCCAGTACTTC | CASSLEGSFQETQYF
TRBJ2-1 | TRBV28 | NA | TRBD1 | TGTGCCAGCAGCTCCTCACAGGGGGCAAGGTCCTACAATGAGCAGTTCTTC | CASSSSQGARSYNEQFF
TRBJ1-4 | TRBV10-3 | NA | NA | TGTGCCATCAGGGGCCGAGGGAAAAATGAAAAACTGTTTTTT | CAIRGRGKNEKLFF
TRBJ2-1 | TRBV20-1 | NA | NA | TGCAGTGCTAGAGAATCCCTAGGACTTGAGCAGTTCTTC | CSARESLGLEQFF
TRBJ2-3 | TRBV7-2 | NA | TRBD2 | TGTGCCAGCAGCTTAATCGGAGCGGGGGATACGCAGTATTTT | CASSLIGAGDTQYF
TRBJ1-1 | TRBV29-1 | NA | NA | TGCAGCGATATGGGACAGAACACTGAAGCTTTCTTT | CSDMGQNTEAFF
TRBJ2-4 | TRBV12-3/TRBV12-4 | NA | NA | TGTGCCAGCAGCCATTCAGCCAAAAACATTCAGTACTTC | CASSHSAKNIQYF
TRBJ1-1 | TRBV5-4 | NA | NA | TGTGCCAGCAGCTCCCGAGGTCGAGGCACTGAAGCTTTCTTT | CASSSRGRGTEAFF
TRBJ2-7 | TRBV10-3 | NA | NA | TGTGCCATCAGTGATACAGGTTACGAGCAGTACTTC | CAISDTGYEQYF
TRBJ2-1 | TRBV27 | NA | TRBD1 | TGTGCCAGCAGAACAGGGGGTAAGGTGCGGAATGAGCAGTTCTTC | CASRTGGKVRNEQFF
TRBJ1-1 | TRBV19 | once | TRBD1 | TGTGCCAGTAGTGCCAGGGGGCGCGGCGCTGAAGCTTTCTTT | CASSARGRGAEAFF
TRBJ2-1 | TRBV11-2 | NA | NA | TGTGCCAGCAGCTTAGGCGTAGGGACTGGCAATGAGCAGTTCTTC | CASSLGVGTGNEQFF
TRBJ1-2 | TRBV2 | NA | NA | TGTGCCAGCAGTGAATCTCAGGCTACCAGATCCTACACCTTC | CASSESQATRSYTF
TRBJ2-2 | TRBV3-1 | NA | NA | TGTGCCAGCAGCAGGGCAAACACCGGGGAGCTGTTTTTT | CASSRANTGELFF
TRBJ2-7 | TRBV2 | NA | TRBD1 | TGTGCCAGCATAGGGACAGGGGTATACGAGCAGTACTTC | CASIGTGVYEQYF
TRBJ2-3 | TRBV20-1 | NA | NA | TGCTCCGCTAGCCCAGATACGCAGTATTTT | CSASPDTQYF
TRBJ2-1 | TRBV20-1 | NA | NA | TGCAGTGCTAGGGTGGCTGGACAGCGATACAATGAGCAGTTCTTC | CSARVAGQRYNEQFF
TRBJ2-6 | TRBV27 | NA | NA | TGTGCCAGCAGCACGAGTGGGGCTGGGGCCAACGTCCTGACTTTC | CASSTSGAGANVLTF
TRBJ2-1 | TRBV4-1 | NA | NA | TGCGCCAGCAGCCAACTTTTAGGTGCCCACAATGAGCAGTTCTTC | CASSQLLGAHNEQFF
TRBJ2-3 | TRBV4-2 | few | NA | TGTGCCAGCAGCCAAGTCGGAGCGGACACAGATACGCAGTATTTT | CASSQVGADTDTQYF
TRBJ2-5 | TRBV2 | NA | TRBD2 | TGTGCCAGCAGTGAGCGGGAGTTAGAAGAGACCCAGTACTTC | CASSERELEETQYF
TRBJ2-7 | TRBV7-6 | NA | NA | TGTGCCAGCAGCTCCGGACGGAACTCCTACGAGCAGTACTTC | CASSSGRNSYEQYF